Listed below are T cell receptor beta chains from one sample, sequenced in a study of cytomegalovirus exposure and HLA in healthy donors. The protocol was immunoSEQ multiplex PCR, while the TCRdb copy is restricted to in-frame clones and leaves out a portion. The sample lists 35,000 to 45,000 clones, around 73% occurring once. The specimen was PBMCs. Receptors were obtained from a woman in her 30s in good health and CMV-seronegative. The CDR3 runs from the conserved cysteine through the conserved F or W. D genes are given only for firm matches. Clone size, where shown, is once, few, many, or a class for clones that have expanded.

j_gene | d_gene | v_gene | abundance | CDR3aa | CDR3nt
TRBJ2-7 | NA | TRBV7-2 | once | CASSFQGGAYEQYF | TGTGCCAGCAGCTTTCAAGGGGGAGCATACGAGCAGTACTTC
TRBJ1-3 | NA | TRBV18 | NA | CASSAPETGNTIYF | TGTGCCAGCTCAGCGCCGGAGACTGGAAACACCATATATTTT
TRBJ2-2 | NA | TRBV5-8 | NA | CASNQAITGELFF | TGTGCCAGCAACCAGGCGATCACCGGGGAGCTGTTTTTT
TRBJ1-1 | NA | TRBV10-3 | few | CAISQQGNTEAFF | TGTGCCATCAGTCAACAGGGGAACACTGAAGCTTTCTTT
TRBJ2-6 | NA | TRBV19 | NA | CASGSGANVLTF | TGTGCTTCCGGCTCTGGGGCCAACGTCCTGACTTTC
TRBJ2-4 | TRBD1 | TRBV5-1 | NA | CASRREGGSDIQYF | TGCGCCAGCAGAAGGGAAGGGGGCTCTGACATTCAGTACTTC
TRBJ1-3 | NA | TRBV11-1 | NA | CASSLQGYTIYF | TGTGCCAGCAGCTTACAGGGGTACACCATATATTTT
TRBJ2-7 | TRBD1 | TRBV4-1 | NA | CASSSGQETSYEQYF | TGCGCCAGCAGCTCCGGACAGGAAACCTCCTACGAGCAGTACTTC
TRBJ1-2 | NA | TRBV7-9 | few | CASSLVGSYGYTF | TGTGCCAGCAGCTTAGTGGGCAGCTATGGCTACACCTTC
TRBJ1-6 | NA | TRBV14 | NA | CASSQVGRFGSPLHF | TGTGCCAGCAGCCAAGTAGGCAGGTTCGGTTCACCCCTCCACTTT
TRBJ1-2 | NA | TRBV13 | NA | CASSPRTWGYGYTF | TGTGCCAGCAGCCCAAGGACATGGGGCTATGGCTACACCTTC
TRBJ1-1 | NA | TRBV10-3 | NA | CAISDTTRKNTEAFF | TGTGCCATCAGTGATACTACGCGGAAGAACACTGAAGCTTTCTTT
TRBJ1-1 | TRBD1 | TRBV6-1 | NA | CASSARQGEGTEAFF | TGTGCCAGCAGTGCAAGACAGGGTGAGGGTACTGAAGCTTTCTTT
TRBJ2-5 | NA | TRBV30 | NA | CAWNTIGGETQYF | TGTGCCTGGAACACCATAGGGGGAGAGACCCAGTACTTC
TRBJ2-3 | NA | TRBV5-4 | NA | CASSDGTYRGTDTQYF | TGTGCCAGCAGCGATGGGACTTACCGGGGCACAGATACGCAGTATTTT
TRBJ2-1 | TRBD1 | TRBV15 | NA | CATSREGDRYNEQFF | TGTGCCACCAGCAGAGAGGGGGACAGATACAATGAGCAGTTCTTC
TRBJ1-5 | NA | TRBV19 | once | CATNRDSNQPQHF | TGTGCCACCAACAGGGATAGCAATCAGCCCCAGCATTTT
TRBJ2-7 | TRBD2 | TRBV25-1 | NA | CASRSTSGGYEQYF | TGTGCCAGCAGGTCGACTAGCGGGGGTTACGAGCAGTACTTC
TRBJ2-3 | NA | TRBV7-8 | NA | CASSLAAGPDTQYF | TGTGCCAGCAGCTTAGCTGCGGGGCCAGATACGCAGTATTTT
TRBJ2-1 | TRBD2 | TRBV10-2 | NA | CASSPGLASIYNEQFF | TGCGCCAGCAGTCCGGGACTAGCGAGCATTTACAATGAGCAGTTCTTC
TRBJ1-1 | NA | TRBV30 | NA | CAWSVHRGLNTEAFF | TGTGCCTGGAGTGTACATCGGGGGTTGAACACTGAAGCTTTCTTT
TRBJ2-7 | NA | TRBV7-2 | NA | CASSPTAPQAYEQYF | TGTGCCAGCAGCCCTACAGCTCCCCAAGCCTACGAGCAGTACTTC
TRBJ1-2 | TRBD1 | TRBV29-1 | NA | CSGGDSFYGYTF | TGCAGCGGAGGGGACAGTTTCTATGGCTACACCTTC
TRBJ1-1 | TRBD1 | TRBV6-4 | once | CASSDGTGHSRAFF | TGTGCCAGCAGTGACGGGACAGGCCACAGTCGGGCTTTCTTT
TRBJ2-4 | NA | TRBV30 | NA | CACGVAKNIQYF | TGTGCCTGTGGAGTAGCCAAAAACATTCAGTACTTC
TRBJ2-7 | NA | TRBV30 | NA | CAWGVGEQYF | TGTGCCTGGGGTGTCGGCGAGCAGTACTTC
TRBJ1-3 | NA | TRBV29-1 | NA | CSVDREKENTIYF | TGCAGCGTTGACCGAGAAAAGGAGAACACCATATATTTT
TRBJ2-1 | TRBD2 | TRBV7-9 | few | CASSGGTSGWEQFF | TGTGCCAGCAGCGGGGGGACTAGCGGATGGGAGCAGTTCTTC
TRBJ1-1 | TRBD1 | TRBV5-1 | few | CASRTTGGTEAFF | TGCGCCAGCAGGACGACAGGGGGCACTGAAGCTTTCTTT
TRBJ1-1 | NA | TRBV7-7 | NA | CASSQTENTEAFF | TGTGCCAGCAGCCAGACAGAGAACACTGAAGCTTTCTTT
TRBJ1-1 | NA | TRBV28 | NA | CASSFFDRNTEAFF | TGTGCCAGCAGTTTCTTCGACAGGAACACTGAAGCTTTCTTT
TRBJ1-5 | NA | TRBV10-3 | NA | CAISAGSRDQPQHF | TGTGCCATCAGTGCAGGCAGTCGCGATCAGCCCCAGCATTTT
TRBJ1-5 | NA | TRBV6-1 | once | CASSDANGNQPQHF | TGTGCCAGCAGTGACGCTAACGGCAATCAGCCCCAGCATTTT
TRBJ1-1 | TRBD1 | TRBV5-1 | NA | CASSESTGDTEAFF | TGCGCCAGCAGCGAATCGACAGGGGACACTGAAGCTTTCTTT
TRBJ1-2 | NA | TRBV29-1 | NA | CSVEGGDYGYTF | TGCAGCGTTGAAGGAGGAGATTATGGCTACACCTTC
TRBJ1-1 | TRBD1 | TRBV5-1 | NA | CASSGGQGGFAFF | TGCGCCAGCAGCGGAGGACAGGGAGGGTTTGCTTTCTTT
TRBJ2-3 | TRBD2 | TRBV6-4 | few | CASSAARGGATDTQYF | TGTGCCAGCAGTGCAGCACGGGGGGGCGCCACAGATACGCAGTATTTT
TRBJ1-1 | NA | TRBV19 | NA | CASSTLGGGVRTEAFF | TGTGCCAGTAGTACCTTGGGAGGGGGAGTCCGCACTGAAGCTTTCTTT
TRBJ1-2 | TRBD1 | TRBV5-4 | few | CASSRRGLDGYTF | TGTGCCAGCAGCCGGAGGGGGCTGGACGGCTACACCTTC
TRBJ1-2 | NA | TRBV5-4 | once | CASRGTTGYTF | TGTGCCAGCAGGGGGACAACTGGCTACACCTTC
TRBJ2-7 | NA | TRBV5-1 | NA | CASSFHYEQYF | TGCGCCAGCAGCTTCCACTACGAGCAGTACTTC
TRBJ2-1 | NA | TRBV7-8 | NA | CASRWANEQFF | TGTGCCAGCAGATGGGCAAATGAGCAGTTCTTC
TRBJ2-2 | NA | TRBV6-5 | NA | CASSQTPNTGELFF | TGTGCCAGCAGTCAAACACCGAACACCGGGGAGCTGTTTTTT
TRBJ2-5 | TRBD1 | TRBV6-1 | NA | CASTEGDSNGAQYF | TGTGCCAGCACCGAAGGGGACAGCAACGGGGCCCAGTACTTC
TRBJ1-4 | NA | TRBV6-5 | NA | CASSTGMSEKLFF | TGTGCCAGCAGTACAGGGATGAGTGAAAAACTGTTTTTT
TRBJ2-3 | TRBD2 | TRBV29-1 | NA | CSVASPGREGRNTQYF | TGCAGCGTCGCCTCCCCCGGGCGGGAGGGCCGGAATACGCAGTATTTT
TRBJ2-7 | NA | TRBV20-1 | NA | CSARPVDEQYF | TGCAGTGCTAGGCCTGTAGACGAGCAGTACTTC